The clone carrying this T cell receptor (beta chain) is a singleton in its sample. Antigen unknown. These data are taken from a study of Ad26.COV2.S vaccination and SARS-CoV-2 variants. Study in general: As a participant in COV1001, the donor was in the Ad26.COV2.S trial arm. Study observations and caveats: It is possible that the TCR breadth and depth analyses underestimated the total T cell responses.

This sample's treatment: 15 to 20 received Ad26.COV2.S at low or high dose, single or two shots; roughly 5 received placebo; per-sample allocation not given. Specimen acquisition occurred on day 63 following the initial vaccine or placebo injection. Germline values: CDR1 LGHNA, CDR2 YNFKEQ. V shed 1 base and J shed 5 bases, with 9 bases lying between them. This CDR3 region has 14 residues. Assay used: immunoSEQ multiplex PCR; TCRdb lists only in-frame clones, some missing. The table lists 500,000 or so clones, 80% to 90% of them singletons. The material was peripheral blood, obtained in a trial of Ad26.COV2.S vaccine versus placebo. This TCR was recovered from a person aged 18-60 years who received the Ad26.COV2.S COVID-19 vaccine or a placebo. This chain links TRBV4-2 with TRBJ1-3; D is uncertain. CDR3 in DNA: TGTGCCAGCAGCCAAGGGCTGGTGAGAAACACCATATATTTT. Translation: CASSQGLVRNTIYF.